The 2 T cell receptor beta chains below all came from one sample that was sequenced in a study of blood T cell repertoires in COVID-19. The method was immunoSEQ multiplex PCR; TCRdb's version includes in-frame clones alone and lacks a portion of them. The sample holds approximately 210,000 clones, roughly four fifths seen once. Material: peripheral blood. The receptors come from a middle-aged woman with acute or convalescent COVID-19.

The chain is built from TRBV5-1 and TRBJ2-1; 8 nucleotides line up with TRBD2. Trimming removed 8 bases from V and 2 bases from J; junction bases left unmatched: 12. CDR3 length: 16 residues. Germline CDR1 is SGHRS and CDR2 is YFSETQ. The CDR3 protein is CASLLGRGGPYNEQFF. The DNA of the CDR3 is TGCGCCAGTCTCCTCGGCCGGGGGGGCCCCTACAATGAGCAGTTCTTC.

The CDR3 DNA sequence: TGTGCCAGCAGCTTAACGGAGCGGCACCGGGCTTTCTTT. This translates into CASSLTERHRAFF. The chain uses TRBV7-3 and TRBJ1-1; no reliable D call. Germline loops: CDR1 SGHTA, CDR2 FQGTGA. This CDR3 spans 13 amino acids. V shed 0 bases and J shed 11 bases, with 13 bases lying between them.